A single sample gave rise to the 29 T cell receptor beta chains below, sequenced in a study of CD8+CD57+ T cells in acquired aplastic anemia. The use of genomic DNA as template underpinned the TCR beta VDJ and CDR3 profiling. TCRdb processed the reads anew with MiXCR; each CDR3 protein has one entry. The table shows 110,000 or so distinct CDR3 sequences, with 50% to 65% occurring only once. The sequencing input was sorted CD4+, CD8+, or CD8+CD57+ T cells (not recorded which) from PBMCs. Source of these receptors: a human donor in good health, serving as a control.

On this clonotype: The junction shows a germline mismatch at one end, possibly a read error. The J gene is TRBJ2-1, the V gene TRBV12-3 or TRBV12-4; D is uncertain. This CDR3 has 16 residues. CDR3 DNA: TGTGCCAGCAGTTTAACCCCCCTAGGCACCTACAATGAGCAGCTCTTC. Residues: CASSLTPLGTYNEQLF.

The chain links TRBV6-1 to TRBJ1-1; D may be TRBD1 (5 bases). Germline V gene sequence: CDR1 MNHNS, CDR2 SASEGT. Deletions cut 7 bases from V and 4 bases from J, with 19 bases between. The CDR3 is made up of 15 amino acids. CDR3 protein: CASTPGPLLGTEAFF. In nucleotides, the CDR3 is TGTGCCAGCACCCCGGGACCTCTACTGGGCACTGAAGCTTTCTTT.

The J gene is TRBJ1-5, the V gene TRBV7-9; TRBD1 matches at 7 bases. Looked up from germline, CDR1 is SEHNR and CDR2 is FQNEAQ (reference sequence). The V segment lost 4 bases and the J segment 7 bases; nucleotides outside the gene matches: 10. The CDR3 consists of 15 residues. The CDR3 nucleotides are TGTGCCAGCAGCTCCTGGCAGGGGGTATGGCAGCCCCAGCATTTT. Translating it yields CASSSWQGVWQPQHF.

This clonotype was counted ten times or more. This sequence joins TRBV27 and TRBJ2-7; no clear D. V was pared by 3 bases and J by 3 bases, with 6 bases between. The CDR3 has 12 amino acids. Per germline, CDR1 MNHEY and CDR2 SMNVEV (reference sequence). CDR3 protein: CASSFPFYEQYF. The CDR3 DNA follows: TGTGCCAGCAGTTTCCCATTCTACGAGCAGTACTTC.

The sample holds many counts of this clonotype. The rearrangement joins TRBV6-1 to TRBJ1-2, with TRBD1 matching over 8 bases. Trimming cost V 6 bases and J 3 bases; bases outside gene matches: 6. The CDR3 contains 14 residues. The germline CDR1 and CDR2 sequences are MNHNS and SASEGT. The CDR3 DNA sequence: TGTGCCAGCAGCCGGGGACAGGTCGACTATGGCTACACCTTC. This encodes CASSRGQVDYGYTF.

V and J are TRBV2 and TRBJ2-1, with 8 nucleotides matching TRBD1. The CDR3 contains 15 residues. Trimming removed 6 bases from V and 7 bases from J; junction bases left unmatched: 11. Germline CDR1 reads SNHLY; CDR2 reads FYNNEI. This CDR3 is CASSHGQGRANEQFF. Written as DNA, the CDR3 is TGTGCCAGCAGCCATGGACAGGGCAGGGCTAATGAGCAGTTCTTC.

J is TRBJ2-7 and V is TRBV7-8; D ambiguous. CDR1 is SGHVS and CDR2 is FQNEAQ in the germline V gene. The CDR3 contains 14 residues. V was trimmed by 5 bases and J by 2 bases, leaving 13 bases between them. Written as DNA, the CDR3 is TGTGCCAGCAGCACCACCCCTGTCACCTACGAGCAGTACTTC. This translates into CASSTTPVTYEQYF.

The chain joins TRBV7-2 to TRBJ2-3, with D possibly TRBD1 on 5 matching bases. Germline lookup yields CDR1 SGHTA and CDR2 FQGNSA. The CDR3 has 14 residues. The ends were cut back, 3 bases at V and 2 bases at J, with 9 bases in the middle. The CDR3 here is CASSLGLVTDTQYF. CDR3 DNA sequence: TGTGCCAGCAGCTTGGGGCTAGTCACAGATACGCAGTATTTT. Full variable domain (remainder filled in from reference TRBV7-2 and TRBJ2-3): GAGVSQSPSNKVTEKGKDVELRCDPISGHTALYWYRQSLGQGLEFLIYFQGNSAPDKSGLPSDRFSAERTGGSVSTLTIQRTQQEDSAVYLCASSLGLVTDTQYFGPGTRLTVL.

On this clonotype: Just one base apart from a much larger clone, this may be a read error. The gene calls are TRBV25-1 and TRBJ2-7; 8 positions agree with TRBD2. This CDR3 comprises 15 residues. V trimming: 6 bases; J trimming: 7 bases; junction bases outside the gene matches: 14. Germline V gene sequence: CDR1 MGHDK, CDR2 SYGVNS. The DNA of the CDR3 is TGTGCCAGCAGCTCCAGCGGGGGCCTCTACAATGAGCAGTACTTC. Translated, it gives CASSSSGGLYNEQYF.

The CDR3 region has the DNA TGTGCCAGTAGTATGACAGGCGGGTTTGATGGCTACACCTTC. It encodes CASSMTGGFDGYTF. The chain is built from TRBV19 and TRBJ1-2; D possibly corresponds to TRBD1 (6 bases). This CDR3 is built from 14 residues. CDR1 and CDR2 (germline): LNHDA, SQIVND (reference sequence). V was pared by 3 bases and J by 6 bases, with 14 bases between.

The rearrangement uses TRBV7-3 and TRBJ1-5; tentatively, D is TRBD1 (5 bases). The CDR3 sequence is 15 residues long. V was clipped by 2 bases and J by 6 bases, with 14 bases between them. Germline V gene sequence: CDR1 SGHTA, CDR2 FQGTGA. The CDR3 coding sequence is TGTGCCAGCAGCTTAGATAGGGGTATGGGTCAGCCCCAGCATTTT. Residues: CASSLDRGMGQPQHF. Based on the CDR3 plus reference TRBV7-3 and TRBJ1-5, the full variable domain is GAGVSQTPSNKVTEKGKYVELRCDPISGHTALYWYRQSLGQGPEFLIYFQGTGAADDSGLPNDRFFAVRPEGSVSTLKIQRTERGDSAVYLCASSLDRGMGQPQHFGDGTRLSIL.

The table lists this clonotype with many counts. The V and J genes are TRBV5-2 and TRBJ2-1; the table gives TRBD1 as D, unverified against the DNA. TRBV5-2 counts as a pseudogene. The CDR3 is made up of 18 amino acids. The CDR3 reads CASNQRGGHKVPYNEQFF. In nucleotides, the CDR3 is TGTGCCAGCAACCAACGGGGGGGGCACAAAGTCCCCTACAATGAGCAGTTCTTC.

This clonotype was observed many times. Written as DNA, the CDR3 is TGTGCCATCAGTGCCCTGGACAGTCAGAACACTGAAGCTTTCTTT. The encoded protein is CAISALDSQNTEAFF. The genes are TRBV10-3 and TRBJ1-1, with D possibly matching TRBD1 (6 bases). V lost 4 bases and J 1 base, leaving 13 bases between the germline ends. Germline V CDR1 and CDR2: ENHRY, SYGVKD. This CDR3 contains 15 residues.

This clonotype has ten or more counts. The chain recombines TRBV4-3 with TRBJ1-1, with a weak D call TRBD1 (5 bases). The CDR3 is made up of 14 amino acids. The germline gives CDR1 LGHNA, CDR2 YSLEER. With 4 bases removed from V and 5 bases from J, the gap between germline ends came to 14 bases. The CDR3 nucleotides read TGCGCCAGCAGCCGAATCGAGGGGCGGACTGAAGCTTTCTTT. This codes for CASSRIEGRTEAFF.

CDR3 nucleotide sequence: TGTGCCAGCAGCTTAGGAGGTGACAGTCACCCCTACGAGCAGTACTTC. It yields the protein CASSLGGDSHPYEQYF. V is TRBV7-6 and J is TRBJ2-7; D may be TRBD1 (5 bases). Deletions cut 1 base from V and 2 bases from J, with 15 bases between. This CDR3 is built from 16 residues. Germline CDR1 SGHVS, CDR2 FNYEAQ.

The V and J genes are TRBV7-2 and TRBJ1-1, with 8 bases matching TRBD1. J lost 5 bases, V lost 4 bases, and 6 bases had no gene match. The germline V gene encodes CDR1 SGHTA and CDR2 FQGNSA. This CDR3 is built from 14 residues. CDR3 nucleotides: TGTGCCAGCAGCTCCCGACAGGGGCGAACTGAAGCTTTCTTT. This sequence encodes CASSSRQGRTEAFF. Variable domain in full (rest from reference TRBV7-2 and TRBJ1-1): GAGVSQSPSNKVTEKGKDVELRCDPISGHTALYWYRQSLGQGLEFLIYFQGNSAPDKSGLPSDRFSAERTGGSVSTLTIQRTQQEDSAVYLCASSSRQGRTEAFFGQGTRLTVV.

This clonotype was observed at least ten times. This chain links TRBV6-5 with TRBJ1-1; D remains ambiguous. Per germline, CDR1 MNHEY and CDR2 SVGAGI. CDR3 length: 14 amino acids. Trimming pared 0 bases from V and 1 base from J, leaving 6 bases between. The CDR3 loop is CASSYSQGNTEAFF. The DNA for the CDR3 is TGTGCCAGCAGTTACTCGCAAGGGAACACTGAAGCTTTCTTT.

Concerning this clonotype: This may be a read error, as it is one base from a much larger clone. The chain links TRBV3-1 to TRBJ2-3; 7 bases fit TRBD1. V trimming: 9 bases; J trimming: 7 bases; junction bases outside the gene matches: 4. Germline V CDR1 and CDR2: LGHDT, YNNKEL (reference sequence). This CDR3 is built from 11 residues. CDR3 bases: TGTGCCAGAGAGGGGGCGCATACGCAGTATTTT. Protein sequence: CAREGAHTQYF.

A word on this clonotype: One end of the junction is discordant with germline, which a read error may explain. The chain employs TRBV2 and TRBJ2-3; 8 nucleotides line up with TRBD1. Germline V lookup: CDR1 SNHLY, CDR2 FYNNEI. The CDR3 covers 12 residues. In nucleotides, the CDR3 is TGTGCCAGCAGTGAACGGGACAGGACCCTAATTTTT. It translates to CASSERDRTLIF.

This sequence joins TRBV25-1 and TRBJ2-5, with D perhaps TRBD1 (6 bases). CDR1 is MGHDK, CDR2 SYGVNS, per germline. The V end was cut by 9 bases, the J end by 7 bases, with 15 bases between. The CDR3 runs 12 residues. CDR3 nucleotides: TGTGCCAGTAGTTGGGGGCAGGGGACCCAGTACTTC. It translates to CASSWGQGTQYF.

This clonotype came up many times. This chain connects TRBV6-1 to TRBJ2-5; D is ambiguous. The length of the CDR3 is 11 residues. Trimming removed 6 bases from V and 10 bases from J, with 12 bases in between. Germline CDR1 MNHNS, CDR2 SASEGT. CDR3 coding DNA: TGTGCCAGCAGCTTGGCGGCTGACCAGTACTTC. Residues: CASSLAADQYF.

V is TRBV29-1 and J is TRBJ2-3; D gene unclear. CDR1 is SQVTM and CDR2 is ANQGSEA in the germline V gene. This CDR3 has 14 residues. V was trimmed by 6 bases and J by 3 bases, leaving 16 bases between them. The CDR3 bases are TGCAGCGTGGAGTTTCGCAGGCCTACAGATACGCAGTATTTT. It specifies CSVEFRRPTDTQYF.

V usage is TRBV13 and J usage is TRBJ1-5, with D unclear. Trimming stripped 5 bases from V and 2 bases from J, with 10 bases between. This CDR3 comprises 14 residues. Germline V gene lookup returns CDR1 PRHDT and CDR2 FYEKMQ (reference sequence). The CDR3 sequence: CASSLGERNQPQHF. CDR3 DNA: TGTGCCAGCAGCCTCGGGGAGCGCAATCAGCCCCAGCATTTT. The variable domain in full, completed from reference TRBV13 and TRBJ1-5, reads AAGVIQSPRHLIKEKRETATLKCYPIPRHDTVYWYQQGPGQDPQFLISFYEKMQSDKGSIPDRFSAQQFSDYHSELNMSSLELGDSALYFCASSLGERNQPQHFGDGTRLSIL.

This clonotype turned up a few times. The rearrangement joins TRBV12-3 or TRBV12-4 to TRBJ1-1; D perhaps matches TRBD1 (6 bases). V was pared by 3 bases and J by 1 base, with 15 bases between. The CDR3 loop spans 16 amino acids. Written as DNA, the CDR3 is TGTGCCAGCAGTTTGGTTAGCGGGGGCCGGAACACTGAAGCTTTCTTT. Translated: CASSLVSGGRNTEAFF.

To note about this clonotype: The junction departs from germline at one end; a sequencing error may be responsible. The rearrangement uses TRBV15 and TRBJ1-3; D may be TRBD1 (6 bases). The CDR3 spans 15 residues. The V gene's germline CDR1 is LNHNV and CDR2 YYDKDF (reference sequence). The CDR3 DNA reads TGTGCCACCAGCGGCCCGGGGGGCCCTGGAAACGCCATATATTTT. Translation: CATSGPGGPGNAIYF.

This clonotype was detected ten times or more. The rearrangement links TRBV19 to TRBJ1-6, with D maybe TRBD1 (5 bases). CDR3 length equals 14 residues. CDR1 is LNHDA and CDR2 is SQIVND in the germline V gene (reference sequence). Trimming shortened V by 5 bases and J by 9 bases, and 14 bases separated the two germline ends. CDR3 in amino acids: CASSPDRKASPLHF. DNA for the CDR3: TGTGCCAGTAGTCCAGACAGAAAAGCTTCACCCCTCCACTTT.

This clonotype was found many times. The V and J genes are TRBV11-2 and TRBJ1-5; D is unclear. Trimming removed 5 bases from V and 0 bases from J, with 8 bases in between. Germline V gene sequence: CDR1 SGHAT, CDR2 FQNNGV. The CDR3 is 14 residues long. CDR3 protein: CASSTDNSNQPQHF. CDR3 bases: TGTGCCAGCAGCACCGATAATAGCAATCAGCCCCAGCATTTT.

A word on this clonotype: It is likely a read error, because the conserved phenylalanine at the end of the CDR3 is missing. The limits of the CDR3 on the DNA are not certain, so only TCRdb's listed CDR3 is given. This chain connects TRBV25-1 to TRBJ1-2; TRBD1, the table's D call, was not compared with the DNA. 13 amino acids form the CDR3, both terminal residues included. Looked up from germline, CDR1 is MGHDK and CDR2 is SYGVNS. This chain's CDR3 is CASSDFPNRTLTP.

This clonotype was detected ten times or more. The chain combines TRBV19 with TRBJ1-2, with no clear D. V was trimmed by 1 base and J by 7 bases, leaving 13 bases between them. This CDR3 spans 14 amino acids. Germline loops: CDR1 LNHDA, CDR2 SQIVND (reference sequence). The CDR3 DNA reads TGTGCCAGTAGTATAGGGGAAGGGCGAAGTGGCTACACCTTC. Its protein is CASSIGEGRSGYTF.